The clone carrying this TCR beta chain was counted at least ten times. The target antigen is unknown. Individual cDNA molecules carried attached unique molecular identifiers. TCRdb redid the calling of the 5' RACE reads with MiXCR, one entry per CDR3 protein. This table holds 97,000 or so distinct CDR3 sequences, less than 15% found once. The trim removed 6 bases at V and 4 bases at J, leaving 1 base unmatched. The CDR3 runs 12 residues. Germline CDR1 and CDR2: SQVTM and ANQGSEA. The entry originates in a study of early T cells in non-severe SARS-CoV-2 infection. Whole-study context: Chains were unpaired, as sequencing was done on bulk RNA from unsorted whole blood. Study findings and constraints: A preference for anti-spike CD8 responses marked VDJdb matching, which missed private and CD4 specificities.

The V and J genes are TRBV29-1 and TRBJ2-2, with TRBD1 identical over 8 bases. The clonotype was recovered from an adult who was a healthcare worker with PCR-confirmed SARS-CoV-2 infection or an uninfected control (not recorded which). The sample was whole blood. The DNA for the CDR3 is TGCAGCGTCACAGGGGGCACCGGGGAGCTGTTTTTT. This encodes CSVTGGTGELFF.